The clone carrying this TCR beta chain has just a few counts. Its cognate antigen is unknown. This sample was included in a study of vaccination effects on CD4 cells after COVID-19. Study-level information: Before sequencing took place, the ViraFEST assay used viral peptide pools to expand antigen-specific CD4+ T cells. Study results and caveats: Substantial clonal contraction characterized both infection- and vaccine-induced clones late after vaccination.

CD4+ T cells were isolated after around ten days of culture. V trimming: 6 bases; J trimming: 5 bases; junction bases outside the gene matches: 9. The CDR3 extends over 16 amino acids. Looked up from germline, CDR1 is LNHDA and CDR2 is SQIVND (reference sequence). Method: immunoSEQ multiplex PCR; TCRdb's copy keeps in-frame clones and lacks some. Here the sample spans about 48,000 clones, approximately 61% being singletons. Source: CD4+ T cells from PBMCs cultured without peptide, taken before COVID-19 vaccination. This TCR was recovered from a human donor who received a COVID-19 vaccine. This rearrangement joins TRBV19 to TRBJ1-6; 8 positions match TRBD1. CDR3 in DNA: TGTGCCAGTAGCCACTTCGGACAGGGAGATAATTCACCCCTCCACTTT. It codes for CASSHFGQGDNSPLHF.